The 2 T cell receptor beta chains below were found in one sample sequenced in a study of blood T cell repertoires in COVID-19. Libraries were prepared by immunoSEQ multiplex PCR; TCRdb keeps only in-frame clonotypes and omits some of them. Seen here are about 280,000 clones, roughly 86% observed once, and the top ten hold less than 2.5%. The sample comprised peripheral blood. All receptors come from a woman in her twenties or thirties who had recovered from COVID-19.

The chain uses TRBV27 and TRBJ2-1; no clear D. The CDR3 is made up of 13 amino acids. Trimming shortened V by 5 bases and J by 1 base, and 6 bases separated the two germline ends. Per the germline V gene, CDR1 is MNHEY and CDR2 is SMNVEV (reference sequence). The CDR3 DNA sequence: TGTGCCAGCAGTGGCGGTTCCTACAATGAGCAGTTCTTC. This gives the protein CASSGGSYNEQFF.

The V gene is TRBV5-1, the J gene TRBJ2-7; D perhaps matches TRBD2 (7 bases). The CDR3 sequence is 13 residues long. Trimming removed 3 bases at V and 3 bases at J, with 10 bases between. Germline CDR1 is SGHRS and CDR2 is YFSETQ. The CDR3 protein is CASSWEGHYEQYF. The CDR3 DNA reads TGCGCCAGCAGCTGGGAGGGACACTACGAGCAGTACTTC.